This TCR beta chain originates from a study of cytomegalovirus exposure and HLA in healthy donors. Looked up from germline, CDR1 is SGHTA and CDR2 is FQGNSA. The CDR3 runs to 13 residues. V lost 0 bases, J lost 11 bases, and 2 bases stayed unmatched. PCR used 60 Vbeta primers and 13 Jbeta primers. The method was immunoSEQ multiplex PCR; TCRdb's version includes in-frame clones alone and lacks a portion of them. The sample carries 95,000 to 150,000 clones, 80% to 85% recorded once. Though probably carrying unrecorded immune exposures, donors were nominally healthy at sampling. The clonotype originates from a young man in good health and CMV-seronegative. Sequencing used PBMCs. The chain links TRBV7-2 to TRBJ1-1; 11 nucleotides line up with TRBD1. CDR3 bases: TGTGCCAGCAGCTTAGCGGGACAGGGGGGGGCTTTCTTT. Translated: CASSLAGQGGAFF.